A single sample is the source of the 6 T cell receptor beta chains below, sequenced in a study of human T cells and chemical hapten exposure. MiXCR, applied by TCRdb to the RACE reads, yields one record per CDR3 protein. The table includes approximately 340,000 distinct CDR3 sequences, under 9% detected once. Time point here: patch test 1, 2 weeks after DPC sensitization. Specified treatment: therapeutic diphenylcyclopropenone sensitization with weekly scalp DPC. Sequenced here: whole blood, sampled in connection with sensitization to the hapten diphenylcyclopropenone (DPC). The source of these receptors is a woman under 30 with alopecia areata. Some clones in this sample may be carry-over from other donors' samples.

The V call is TRBV6-1, the J call TRBJ1-6; 9 bases map to TRBD1. CDR1 MNHNS and CDR2 SASEGT come from the germline V gene. V gave up 6 bases and J gave up 6 bases; unmatched junction bases: 3. The CDR3 consists of 14 residues. CDR3 in amino acids: CASRGTGLNSPLHF. The CDR3 DNA sequence: TGTGCCAGCAGAGGGACAGGGCTTAATTCACCCCTCCACTTT.

This clonotype was picked up a small number of times. This chain uses TRBV7-6 with TRBJ1-3; 8 bases align to TRBD1. The CDR3 loop spans 15 amino acids. CDR1 SGHVS and CDR2 FNYEAQ come from the germline V gene. Losses at the gene ends were 7 bases for V and 1 base for J; bases not matched to a gene: 6. The CDR3 protein is CASTDRGGSGNTIYF. CDR3 DNA sequence: TGTGCCAGCACCGACAGGGGAGGTTCTGGAAACACCATATATTTT.

CDR3 in amino acids: CASRRGQGEEKLFF. The CDR3 region has the DNA TGTGCCAGCAGGCGAGGGCAGGGGGAAGAAAAACTGTTTTTT. The genes are TRBV6-6 and TRBJ1-4, with 7 bases aligning to TRBD1. V trimming: 6 bases; J trimming: 8 bases; junction bases outside the gene matches: 9. Germline V gene data show CDR1 as MNHNY and CDR2 as SVGAGI (reference sequence). The CDR3 has 14 residues.

The rearrangement links TRBV20-1 to TRBJ2-7; 9 nucleotides line up with TRBD1. Germline CDR1 DFQATT, CDR2 SNEGSKA (reference sequence). CDR3 length equals 14 residues. Trimming took 3 bases from V and 2 from J; bases not matched to a gene: 5. The CDR3 spells CSASGQGTTYEQYF. Here the CDR3 DNA reads TGCAGTGCTAGCGGACAGGGGACAACCTACGAGCAGTACTTC.

The chain employs TRBV4-1 and TRBJ2-5; D may be TRBD1 (6 bases). Trimming took 0 bases from V and 3 from J, leaving 14 bases between them. Germline loops: CDR1 MGHRA, CDR2 YSYEKL. The CDR3 extends over 16 amino acids. The CDR3 reads CASSQEHVRGEETQYF. The CDR3 DNA is TGCGCCAGCAGCCAAGAACATGTCAGGGGTGAAGAGACCCAGTACTTC.

The chain carries TRBV6-5 and TRBJ1-2; a possible D gene is TRBD1 (5 bases). Germline V CDR1 and CDR2: MNHEY, SVGAGI. The length of the CDR3 is 16 residues. Trimming removed 2 bases from V and 4 bases from J, with 17 bases in between. The CDR3, as DNA: TGTGCCAGCAGTTACAAGTACGGAGGGGCGTCCTATGGCTACACCTTC. This gives the protein CASSYKYGGASYGYTF.